This T cell receptor (beta chain) was documented in a study of monozygotic twins with inflammatory bowel disease. One entry per CDR3 protein, without DNA, is what TCRdb gives after re-calling the 5' RACE reads. The sample includes around 450,000 distinct CDR3 sequences. The CDR3 is 17 amino acids. Germline V gene data show CDR1 as MGHDK and CDR2 as SYGVNS. Source material: blood. V is TRBV25-1 and J is TRBJ1-1; TCRdb lists TRBD1, though no DNA is available to test this call. The source is a human donor with ulcerative colitis or Crohn's disease, or a healthy co-twin of an affected twin (not recorded which). The CDR3 reads CASSAHRFEGINTEAFF.